The 20 T cell receptor beta chains below all came from one sample that was sequenced in a study of T cell responses to AZD1222 COVID-19 vaccine. The assay was immunoSEQ multiplex PCR, and TCRdb's table has in-frame clones only and misses some. In the table there are 100,000 or so clones, about nine tenths of which are singletons. The sample in question was peripheral blood, obtained 28 days after the second AZD1222 dose. These receptors originate from an adult who received the AZD1222 COVID-19 vaccine.

The V call is TRBV28, the J call TRBJ1-5; D is undetermined. Germline V CDR1 and CDR2: MDHEN, SYDVKM. The CDR3 is 12 residues long. Trimming cost V 1 base and J 7 bases, with 5 bases left between them. DNA of the CDR3: TGTGCCAGCAGTTTATCAGGCCAGCCCCAGCATTTT. Its translation: CASSLSGQPQHF.

The chain recombines TRBV14 with TRBJ2-3, with D hard to call. This CDR3 contains 13 residues. Trimming cost V 8 bases and J 1 base, with 10 bases left between them. The germline CDR1 and CDR2 sequences are SGHDN and FVKESK. In DNA, the CDR3 is TGTGCCAGCCGCCCGATTGGCACAGATACGCAGTATTTT. Translating gives CASRPIGTDTQYF.

This sequence joins TRBV13 and TRBJ1-1; 9 nucleotides align to TRBD1. This CDR3 is 14 amino acids long. Germline CDR1 reads PRHDT; CDR2 reads FYEKMQ (reference sequence). V gave up 8 bases and J gave up 6 bases; unmatched junction bases: 10. CDR3 nucleotides: TGTGCCAGCCATAAGGACAGGGGAGGACCTGAAGCTTTCTTT. Translated: CASHKDRGGPEAFF.

This sequence joins TRBV27 and TRBJ1-1; TRBD1 aligns across 8 bases. V trimming: 7 bases; J trimming: 4 bases; junction bases outside the gene matches: 14. Germline-derived CDR1 and CDR2 are MNHEY and SMNVEV (reference sequence). There are 16 residues in the CDR3. The CDR3, as DNA: TGTGCCAGCAAGAATAAAATGGGGCAGGGGGCCACTGAAGCTTTCTTT. Its protein product is CASKNKMGQGATEAFF.

The CDR3 is CASSLGLANYGYTF. CDR3 nucleotides: TGTGCCAGCAGCTTAGGACTCGCAAACTATGGCTACACCTTC. This chain joins TRBV11-2 and TRBJ1-2; D is undetermined. The germline gives CDR1 SGHAT, CDR2 FQNNGV. V lost 1 base, J lost 2 bases, and 8 bases lay in between. The CDR3 is 14 amino acids.

A single count supports this clone. CDR3 sequence (DNA): TGTGCCAGCTCACCCGGACAGGAGAACACTGAAGCTTTCTTT. It specifies CASSPGQENTEAFF. The gene calls are TRBV18 and TRBJ1-1; 7 bases are shared with TRBD1. V shed 3 bases and J 1 base; nucleotides not matched to a gene: 2. This CDR3 has 14 residues. In germline, CDR1 is KGHSH, CDR2 LQKENI. The full variable domain, its missing parts supplied by reference TRBV18 and TRBJ1-1, is NAGVMQNPRHLVRRRGQEARLRCSPMKGHSHVYWYRQLPEEGLKFMVYLQKENIIDESGMPKERFSAEFPKEGPSILRIQQVVRGDSAAYFCASSPGQENTEAFFGQGTRLTVV.

The gene calls are TRBV5-8 and TRBJ2-2; D gene unclear. Trimming removed 0 bases from V and 1 base from J, with 1 base in between. The CDR3 sequence is 13 residues long. Germline V CDR1 and CDR2: SGHTS, YDEGEE. The CDR3 sequence: CASSLGNTGELFF. DNA of the CDR3: TGTGCCAGCAGCTTGGGGAACACCGGGGAGCTGTTTTTT.

This clone was found once. This chain joins TRBV29-1 and TRBJ1-1; D unresolved. Germline assignment: CDR1 SQVTM and CDR2 ANQGSEA. The V gene lost 3 bases and the J gene lost 2 bases, with 10 bases spanning the gap. The CDR3 spans 13 residues. This chain's CDR3 is CSVDVVGNTEAFF. In DNA form, the CDR3 reads TGCAGCGTTGATGTGGTGGGAAACACTGAAGCTTTCTTT.

The gene calls are TRBV19 and TRBJ2-7, with TRBD2 as a possible D gene (5 bases). V lost 4 bases and J 4 bases, leaving 20 bases between the germline ends. The CDR3 sequence is 16 residues long. The germline V gene has CDR1 LNHDA and CDR2 SQIVND (reference sequence). The CDR3 protein is CASSNGLAPFGYEQYF. The CDR3 DNA reads TGTGCCAGTAGTAATGGGCTAGCCCCTTTTGGTTACGAGCAGTACTTC.

The chain is built from TRBV5-5 and TRBJ2-7; no firm D call. The V gene lost 0 bases and the J gene lost 2 bases, with 12 bases spanning the gap. CDR3 length: 15 residues. Germline-derived CDR1 and CDR2 are SGHKS and YYEKEE (reference sequence). In DNA form, the CDR3 reads TGTGCCAGCAGCTTGGGAAGAACTGGAACCTACGAGCAGTACTTC. Its protein product is CASSLGRTGTYEQYF. Together with reference TRBV5-5 and TRBJ2-7, the CDR3 gives the full variable domain: DAGVTQSPTHLIKTRGQQVTLRCSPISGHKSVSWYQQVLGQGPQFIFQYYEKEERGRGNFPDRFSARQFPNYSSELNVNALLLGDSALYLCASSLGRTGTYEQYFGPGTRLTVT.

The CDR3 DNA reads as TGCGCCAGCAGTGGATTACCGGGACTAGCGAACACCGGGGAGCTGTTTTTT. Protein sequence: CASSGLPGLANTGELFF. The chain joins TRBV10-1 to TRBJ2-2; 8 bases fit TRBD2. The germline V gene encodes CDR1 WNHNN and CDR2 SYGVQD (reference sequence). With V trimmed by 4 bases and J by 0 bases, 7 bases remained unmatched. CDR3 length: 17 residues.

The chain employs TRBV2 and TRBJ1-5; no reliable D call. Looked up from germline, CDR1 is SNHLY and CDR2 is FYNNEI. This CDR3 is 11 amino acids long. Trimming took 5 bases from V and 7 from J, leaving 6 bases between them. The CDR3 sequence: CASSSDQPQHF. The DNA of the CDR3 is TGTGCCAGCAGTTCAGACCAGCCCCAGCATTTT. The full variable domain, with the rest looked up from reference TRBV2 and TRBJ1-5, is EPEVTQTPSHQVTQMGQEVILRCVPISNHLYFYWYRQILGQKVEFLVSFYNNEISEKSEIFDDQFSVERPDGSNFTLKIRSTKLEDSAMYFCASSSDQPQHFGDGTRLSIL.

The genes are TRBV6-5 and TRBJ2-2; D possibly uses TRBD1 or TRBD2 (5 bases each). Germline CDR1 MNHEY, CDR2 SVGAGI. There are 15 residues in the CDR3. Trimming took off 7 bases at V and 6 bases at J, with 18 bases between the two ends. The CDR3 region is CASTPPGASSGELFF. The CDR3 bases are TGTGCCAGCACTCCCCCCGGGGCGAGCTCCGGGGAGCTGTTTTTT.

The chain carries TRBV24-1 and TRBJ1-1; 11 bases map to TRBD1. Trimming took 5 bases from V and 5 from J; bases not matched to a gene: 15. This CDR3 region has 18 residues. The germline CDR1 and CDR2 sequences are KGHDR and SFDVKD. CDR3 nucleotides: TGTGCCACCAGTGTCACACCCGGACAGGGGGCAGGGAAGACTGAAGCTTTCTTT. Its protein is CATSVTPGQGAGKTEAFF.

This rearrangement joins TRBV14 to TRBJ1-2; the match to TRBD1 covers 7 bases. V trimming: 5 bases; J trimming: 0 bases; junction bases outside the gene matches: 6. This CDR3 spans 15 amino acids. Germline CDR1 and CDR2: SGHDN and FVKESK. The CDR3 here is CASSVTGEANYGYTF. The CDR3 nucleotides are TGTGCCAGCAGCGTAACAGGGGAAGCTAACTATGGCTACACCTTC.

V is TRBV28 and J is TRBJ2-2; D ambiguous. The length of the CDR3 is 16 residues. Trimming removed 3 bases from V and 0 bases from J, with 11 bases in between. The germline gives CDR1 MDHEN, CDR2 SYDVKM. CDR3 nucleotides: TGTGCCAGCAGTTTCTTTAAGGCCCCGAACACCGGGGAGCTGTTTTTT. Amino acids: CASSFFKAPNTGELFF.

This chain connects TRBV11-2 to TRBJ2-2; tentatively, D is TRBD1 (5 bases). The CDR3 is 14 amino acids. V was shortened by 5 bases and J by 0 bases, with 7 bases between the two germline ends. In germline, CDR1 is SGHAT, CDR2 FQNNGV. CDR3 residues: CASSDRANTGELFF. CDR3 nucleotide sequence: TGTGCCAGCAGCGACAGAGCGAACACCGGGGAGCTGTTTTTT.

The J gene is TRBJ2-1, the V gene TRBV29-1, with D possibly matching TRBD2 (7 bases). Germline lookup yields CDR1 SQVTM and CDR2 ANQGSEA. V lost 8 bases, J lost 2 bases, and 13 bases lay in between. CDR3 length equals 13 residues. DNA for the CDR3: TGCAGCAGCCGCGGGGGCGCCTACAATGAGCAGTTCTTC. It codes for CSSRGGAYNEQFF.

The chain joins TRBV5-6 to TRBJ2-1, with D perhaps matching TRBD2 (5 bases). CDR3 size: 17 residues. Germline assignment: CDR1 SGHDT and CDR2 YYEEEE. V lost 4 bases, J lost 0 bases, and 17 bases lay in between. For the CDR3, the DNA is TGTGCCAGCAGCCCGGGGTTAGGGAGACCCTCCTACAATGAGCAGTTCTTC. Translated, it gives CASSPGLGRPSYNEQFF.

The V gene is TRBV2, the J gene TRBJ1-5, with D maybe TRBD1 (5 bases). CDR1 and CDR2 from the germline V gene are SNHLY and FYNNEI. Trimming cost V 3 bases and J 9 bases, with 18 bases left between them. The CDR3 runs to 15 residues. The CDR3 nucleotides read TGTGCCAGCAGTGAGGGGGGTCGGCCGGCGGGGCCCCAGCATTTT. The encoded protein is CASSEGGRPAGPQHF.